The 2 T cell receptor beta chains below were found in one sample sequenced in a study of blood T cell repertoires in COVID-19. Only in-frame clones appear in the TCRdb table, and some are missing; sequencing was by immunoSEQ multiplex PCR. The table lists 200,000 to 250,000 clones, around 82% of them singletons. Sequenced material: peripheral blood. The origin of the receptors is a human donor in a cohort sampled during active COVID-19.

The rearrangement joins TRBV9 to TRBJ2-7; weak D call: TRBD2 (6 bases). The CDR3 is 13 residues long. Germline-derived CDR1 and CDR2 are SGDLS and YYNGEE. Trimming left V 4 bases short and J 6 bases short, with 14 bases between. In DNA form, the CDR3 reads TGTGCCAGCAGCTCGGATTGGAGGGGCGAGCAGTACTTC. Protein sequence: CASSSDWRGEQYF. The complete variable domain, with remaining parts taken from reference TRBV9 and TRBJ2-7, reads DSGVTQTPKHLITATGQRVTLRCSPRSGDLSVYWYQQSLDQGLQFLIQYYNGEERAKGNILERFSAQQFPDLHSELNLSSLELGDSALYFCASSSDWRGEQYFGPGTRLTVT.

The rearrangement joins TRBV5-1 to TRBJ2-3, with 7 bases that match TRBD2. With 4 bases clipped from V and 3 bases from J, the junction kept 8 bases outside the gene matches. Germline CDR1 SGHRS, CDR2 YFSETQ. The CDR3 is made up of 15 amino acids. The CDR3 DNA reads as TGCGCCAGCAGCGGCGGGGGTTTGGGGACAGATACGCAGTATTTT. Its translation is CASSGGGLGTDTQYF.